This T cell receptor (beta chain) was recovered during a study of blood T cell repertoires in COVID-19. Study at large: The United States, Italy and Spain provided the acute and convalescent COVID-19 samples. Sample material is recorded as cDNA or gDNA derived from T cells, B-cell-depleted T cells, or PBMCs.

There are 13 residues in the CDR3. The germline V gene has CDR1 SNHLY and CDR2 FYNNEI. Germline trimming cut 1 base from V and 4 bases from J; bases unmatched to any gene: 0. Per the original methods: Quantification of nucleated cells was approximated via reference gene primer amplification. Produced via immunoSEQ multiplex PCR; TCRdb's table is partial and in-frame only. The V and J calls and clone size were taken over from that table, and D and trimming were inferred from the DNA. Altogether around 250,000 clones are present, approximately 90% being singletons, with the ten largest covering about 4%.

The chain joins TRBV2 to TRBJ1-2, with TRBD1 matching 7 bases. This sequence originates from a man between 18 and 35 years old with active or convalescent COVID-19. Material for sequencing was peripheral blood. Written as DNA, the CDR3 is TGTGCCAGCAGTGAAGGGACAGGCTATGGCTACACCTTC. It translates to CASSEGTGYGYTF.